This paragraph reports one T cell receptor beta chain. What it binds is not known. Other DNA sequences in the same sample also yield this CDR3. Germline CDR1 reads MNHNS; CDR2 reads SASEGT. The ends were cut back, 4 bases at V and 5 bases at J, with 2 bases in the middle. The CDR3 is 10 amino acids. All the patients suffered relapse after autologous stem cell transplantation, and brentuximab vedotin exposure differed. This sample is drawn from a study of PD-1 blockade in classical Hodgkin lymphoma. About the research overall: Patients in the cohort were put on intravenous nivolumab, 3 mg/kg every 2 weeks. General observations from the study: Relapsed/refractory patients reportedly had lower baseline diversity than newly diagnosed patients.

Profiled with immunoSEQ multiplex PCR; TCRdb holds only in-frame clones, not every one. The sample lists roughly 22,000 clones; 68% were seen once. The genes are TRBV6-1 and TRBJ1-2; D uncertain. The sample in question was peripheral blood mononuclear cells (PBMCs), obtained at baseline. The source is a human donor with classical Hodgkin lymphoma. This CDR3 reads CASSGYGYTF. CDR3 nucleotide sequence: TGTGCCAGCAGTGGGTATGGCTACACCTTC.